This T cell receptor beta chain was captured in a study of T cell repertoires in cytomegalovirus infection. Study information: CMV infection plus the matching HLA type was flagged by public TCR beta signatures.

One entry per CDR3 protein, called by TCRdb with MiXCR from the reads. Among roughly 720,000 distinct CDR3 sequences listed, roughly 36% were seen once. In its sample, this clonotype was seen many times. The source of this sequence is a human donor in good health (CMV status not recorded). Some clones in this sample may be carry-over from other donors' samples. Sequencing was done on a sample of PBMCs.

CDR3 sequence (DNA): TGTGCCAGCACCCCTGGGGGGGACGGTGAAAAACTGTTTTTT. Translated: CASTPGGDGEKLFF. V usage is TRBV7-6 and J usage is TRBJ1-4; a weak D match, TRBD1 (5 bases). Germline CDR1 and CDR2: SGHVS and FNYEAQ. Trimming left V 7 bases short and J 7 bases short, with 16 bases between. CDR3 length equals 14 residues. Combining the CDR3 with reference TRBV7-6 and TRBJ1-4 gives the whole variable domain GAGVSQSPRYKVTKRGQDVALRCDPISGHVSLYWYRQALGQGPEFLTYFNYEAQQDKSGLPNDRFSAERPEGSISTLTIQRTEQRDSAMYRCASTPGGDGEKLFFGSGTQLSVL.